There are a few counts of the clone carrying this T cell receptor beta chain. This sample was included in a study of T cells after yellow fever vaccination. Trimming pared 2 bases from V and 4 bases from J, leaving 10 bases between. Germline V gene sequence: CDR1 MNHEY, CDR2 SMNVEV (reference sequence). The CDR3 length is 14 residues. Study conclusions and caveats: A limited proportion of clonotypes was detected within both the CD4 and CD8 compartments. One caveat is that FACS-sorted repertoires could contain abundant clonotypes contaminating from the bulk population.

A single record per CDR3 protein comes from TCRdb applying MiXCR to the 5' RACE reads. The sample carries approximately 90,000 distinct CDR3 sequences, about 14% recorded once. The gene calls are TRBV27 and TRBJ2-3; D gene ambiguous. The sequence was obtained from a man aged 18 to 29 who received the YFV17D yellow fever vaccine. Sequenced material: CD8+ T cells not binding an NS4B(214-222) dextramer, sorted from PBMCs, taken around 3 weeks after the first yellow fever vaccination. As DNA, the CDR3 is TGTGCCAGCAGTTTAAGGTGGAACGCAGATACGCAGTATTTT. Protein product: CASSLRWNADTQYF.